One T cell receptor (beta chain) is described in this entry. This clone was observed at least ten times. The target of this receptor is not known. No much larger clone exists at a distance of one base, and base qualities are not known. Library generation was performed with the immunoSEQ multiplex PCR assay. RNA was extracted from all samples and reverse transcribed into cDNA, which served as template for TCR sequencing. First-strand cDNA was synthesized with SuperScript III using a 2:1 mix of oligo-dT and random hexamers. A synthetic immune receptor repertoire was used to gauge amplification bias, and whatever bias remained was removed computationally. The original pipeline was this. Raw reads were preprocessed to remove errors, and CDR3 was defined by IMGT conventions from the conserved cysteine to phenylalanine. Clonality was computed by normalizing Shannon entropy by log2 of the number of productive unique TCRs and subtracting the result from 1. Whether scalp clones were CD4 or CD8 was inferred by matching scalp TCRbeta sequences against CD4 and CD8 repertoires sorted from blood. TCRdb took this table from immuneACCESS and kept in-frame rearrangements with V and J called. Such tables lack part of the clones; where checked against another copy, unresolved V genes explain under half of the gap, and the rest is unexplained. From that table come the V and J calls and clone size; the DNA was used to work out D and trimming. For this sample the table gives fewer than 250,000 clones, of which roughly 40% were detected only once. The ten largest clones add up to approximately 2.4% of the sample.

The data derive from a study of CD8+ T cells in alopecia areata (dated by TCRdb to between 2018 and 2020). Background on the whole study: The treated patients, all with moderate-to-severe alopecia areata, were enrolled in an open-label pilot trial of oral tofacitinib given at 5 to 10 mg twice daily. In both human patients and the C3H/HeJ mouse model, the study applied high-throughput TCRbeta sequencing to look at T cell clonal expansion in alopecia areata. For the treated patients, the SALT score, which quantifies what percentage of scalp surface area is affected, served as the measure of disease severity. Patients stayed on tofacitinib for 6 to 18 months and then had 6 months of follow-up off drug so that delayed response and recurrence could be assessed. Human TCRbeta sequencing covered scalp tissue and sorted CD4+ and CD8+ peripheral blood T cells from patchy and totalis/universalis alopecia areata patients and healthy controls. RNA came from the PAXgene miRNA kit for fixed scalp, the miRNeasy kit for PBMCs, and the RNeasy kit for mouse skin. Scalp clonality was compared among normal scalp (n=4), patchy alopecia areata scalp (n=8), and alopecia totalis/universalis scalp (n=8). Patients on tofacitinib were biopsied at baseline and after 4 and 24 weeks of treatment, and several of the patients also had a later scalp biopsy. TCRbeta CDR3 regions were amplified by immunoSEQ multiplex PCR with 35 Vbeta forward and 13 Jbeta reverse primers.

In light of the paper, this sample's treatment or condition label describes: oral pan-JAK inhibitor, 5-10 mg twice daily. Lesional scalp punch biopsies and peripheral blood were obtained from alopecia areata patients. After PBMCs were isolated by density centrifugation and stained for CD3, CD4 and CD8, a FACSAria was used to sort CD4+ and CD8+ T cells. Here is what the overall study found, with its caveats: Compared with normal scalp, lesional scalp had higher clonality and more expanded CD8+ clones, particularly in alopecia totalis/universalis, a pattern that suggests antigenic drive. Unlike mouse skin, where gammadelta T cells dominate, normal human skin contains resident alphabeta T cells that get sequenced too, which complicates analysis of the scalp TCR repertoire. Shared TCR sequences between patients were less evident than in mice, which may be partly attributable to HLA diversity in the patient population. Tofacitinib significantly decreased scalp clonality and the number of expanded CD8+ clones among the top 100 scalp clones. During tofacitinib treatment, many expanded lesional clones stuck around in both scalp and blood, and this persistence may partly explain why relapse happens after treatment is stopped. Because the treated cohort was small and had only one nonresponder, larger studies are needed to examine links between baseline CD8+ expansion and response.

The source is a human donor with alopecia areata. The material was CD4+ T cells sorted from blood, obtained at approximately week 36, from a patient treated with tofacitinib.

The CDR3 reads as follows: CASSLEASVGLNEQFF. The bases read TGCGCCAGCAGCTTGGAGGCTAGCGTAGGACTCAATGAGCAGTTCTTC. The receptor chain draws on TRBV5-1 and TRBJ2-1, with TRBD2 perhaps the D gene, on 6 matching bases. The germline V gene sets CDR1 to SGHRS and CDR2 to YFSETQ. V gives up 0 bases and J gives up 6 bases, and the segment between their germline ends measures 16 bases. Inclusive of the bounding cysteine and phenylalanine, the CDR3 is 16 residues long. Just the 48-base CDR3 DNA is kept, in frame starting at base 1. Reference TRBV5-1 and TRBJ2-1 proteins supply the regions before and after the CDR3; the full variable domain is: KAGVTQTPRYLIKTRGQQVTLSCSPISGHRSVSWYQQTPGQGLQFLFEYFSETQRNKGNFPGRFSGRQFSNSRSEMNVSTLELGDSALYLCASSLEASVGLNEQFFGPGTRLTVL.